This passage covers 9 T cell receptor beta chains from one sample sequenced in a study of blood T cell repertoires in COVID-19. Using immunoSEQ multiplex PCR, the repertoire was profiled, and TCRdb retains in-frame clones only, with some absent. The sample contains approximately 200,000 clones, 88% of which appear only once. The sequencing input was peripheral blood. All receptors derive from a man between 65 and 85 years old with acute or convalescent COVID-19.

The J gene is TRBJ2-3, the V gene TRBV29-1, with D unclear. The CDR3 loop spans 11 amino acids. Germline assignment: CDR1 SQVTM and CDR2 ANQGSEA. V lost 4 bases and J lost 3, with 5 bases in between. In DNA, the CDR3 is TGCAGCGTTGTTCCAACAGATACGCAGTATTTT. It yields the protein CSVVPTDTQYF.

This chain links TRBV30 with TRBJ1-1; a possible D gene is TRBD1 (6 bases). Trimming took off 5 bases at V and 0 bases at J, with 10 bases between the two ends. The CDR3 totals 13 residues. Germline V gene lookup returns CDR1 GTSNPN and CDR2 SVGIG (reference sequence). CDR3 region: CAWQDSLNTEAFF. DNA of the CDR3: TGTGCCTGGCAGGACAGCCTGAACACTGAAGCTTTCTTT.

The rearrangement joins TRBV7-9 to TRBJ2-1, with TRBD2 as a possible D gene (6 bases). The germline V and J ends were trimmed by 7 bases and 2 bases, with 12 bases remaining between them. This CDR3 contains 14 residues. CDR1 and CDR2 (germline): SEHNR, FQNEAQ (reference sequence). The CDR3 protein is CASTQEGPYNEQFF. In DNA form, the CDR3 reads TGTGCCAGCACCCAGGAGGGTCCCTACAATGAGCAGTTCTTC.

The chain uses TRBV30 and TRBJ1-3; TRBD1 is a possible D gene (5 bases). CDR3 length equals 15 residues. V was trimmed by 7 bases and J by 3 bases, leaving 19 bases between them. Looked up from germline, CDR1 is GTSNPN and CDR2 is SVGIG (reference sequence). The CDR3 nucleotides are TGTGCCTCGACTAGGATCGGGGGAAGTGGAAACACCATATATTTT. This sequence encodes CASTRIGGSGNTIYF.

This clone was detected only once. This chain uses TRBV27 with TRBJ1-1; D unclear. V shed 4 bases and J shed 5 bases, with 17 bases lying between them. Germline CDR1 reads MNHEY; CDR2 reads SMNVEV (reference sequence). CDR3 length: 15 residues. The CDR3: CASSSSGIARTEAFF. CDR3 bases: TGTGCCAGCAGTTCCTCCGGCATAGCGAGAACTGAAGCTTTCTTT.

The genes are TRBV6-6 and TRBJ2-7; 7 nucleotides align to TRBD1. The CDR3 has 14 residues. V shed 4 bases, J shed 4 bases, and the junction held 7 bases outside the gene matches. Germline values: CDR1 MNHNY, CDR2 SVGAGI (reference sequence). The CDR3 DNA reads as TGTGCCAGCAGTTCAGGGGGTATGAGTTACGAGCAGTACTTC. Its protein product is CASSSGGMSYEQYF.

This chain connects TRBV19 to TRBJ2-7; 14 nucleotides agree with TRBD2. V lost 8 bases, J lost 5 bases, and 14 bases stayed unmatched. There are 17 residues in the CDR3. Germline CDR1 is LNHDA and CDR2 is SQIVND (reference sequence). This CDR3 is CASQAGTRTSGRHEQYF. The CDR3 DNA reads TGTGCCAGTCAGGCCGGGACCCGGACTAGCGGGAGGCACGAGCAGTACTTC.

The V gene is TRBV5-6, the J gene TRBJ2-1; D is ambiguous. CDR3 length: 16 residues. Trimming took off 4 bases at V and 3 bases at J, with 17 bases between the two ends. CDR1 is SGHDT, CDR2 YYEEEE, per germline. DNA of the CDR3: TGTGCCAGCAGCGCTGACCCCCTACTAATCTACAATGAGCAGTTCTTC. Its translation is CASSADPLLIYNEQFF.

This clone was counted once. The gene calls are TRBV19 and TRBJ1-5; TRBD1 agrees at 10 bases. V gave up 10 bases and J gave up 6 bases; unmatched junction bases: 3. The CDR3 is made up of 12 amino acids. Per germline, CDR1 LNHDA and CDR2 SQIVND (reference sequence). CDR3 nucleotides: TGTGCCATTGGGACAGGGGTTCAGCCCCAGCATTTT. Residues: CAIGTGVQPQHF.